This entry features one TCR beta chain sequence. No antigen is known for it. Naive CD8 cells comprised CD45RO-negative, CCR7-positively selected cells, excluding terminally differentiated effector memory CD45RA+ cells. The data originate from a study of shared clonotypes between healthy human individuals. Whole-study findings and limits: Sampling included only blood; tissue repertoires likely differ.

V gave up 1 base and J gave up 3 bases, with 10 bases separating them. Germline CDR1 reads LNHDA; CDR2 reads SQIVND (reference sequence). CDR3 size: 14 residues. Assay used: immunoSEQ multiplex PCR; TCRdb lists only in-frame clones, some missing. Of around 1.9 million clones detected, just over 90% appear once; the ten largest clones hold 1.5% to 2%. The origin of this receptor is a man aged 18-30 years in good health. Some clones in this sample may be carry-over from other donors' samples. The chain employs TRBV19 and TRBJ2-7; D ambiguous. Sequencing input: naive CD8+ T cells from PBMCs. For the CDR3, the DNA is TGTGCCAGTAGTATAGGGCAGAACAGCTACGAGCAGTACTTC. Protein sequence: CASSIGQNSYEQYF.